Detailed here is one T cell receptor (beta chain). The sample belongs to a study of blood T cell repertoires in COVID-19. On the study more broadly: The samples span acute and convalescent COVID-19 from the United States, Italy and Spain. The analysed material was cDNA or gDNA that came from T cells, B-cell-depleted T cells, or PBMCs.

Authors' analysis steps: Counts of nucleated cells, estimated from reference gene primer amplification, were obtained. The repertoire was sequenced with immunoSEQ multiplex PCR; TCRdb's copy has only in-frame clones and lacks some. The DNA was the basis for D and trimming; V, J and clone size are from that table. The table has tens of thousands of clones, 80% to 90% seen once. This CDR3 comprises 14 residues. The germline V gene encodes CDR1 MNHEY and CDR2 SVGAGI. Germline trimming cut 7 bases from V and 3 bases from J; bases unmatched to any gene: 7. The receptor was isolated from a woman aged 80 or older with active COVID-19. Material: peripheral blood. The rearrangement links TRBV6-5 to TRBJ2-7, with TRBD2 matching over 9 bases. CDR3 protein: CASNPSGTLYEQYF. As DNA, the CDR3 is TGTGCCAGCAATCCTAGCGGGACCCTCTACGAGCAGTACTTC.